The 7 T cell receptor beta chains below come from one sample, sequenced in a study of cytomegalovirus exposure and HLA in healthy donors. PCR involved 60 Vbeta and 13 Jbeta primers. Profiled with immunoSEQ multiplex PCR; TCRdb holds only in-frame clones, not every one. The sample shows around 120,000 clones, roughly 63% of them seen only once. Sample: PBMCs. The receptors derive from a man in his forties or fifties in good health and CMV-seropositive.

This chain joins TRBV5-4 and TRBJ2-3; 10 nucleotides align to TRBD2. The germline gives CDR1 SGHNT, CDR2 YYREEE (reference sequence). V dropped 4 bases and J dropped 5; count of bases not matched to a gene: 4. This CDR3 is built from 14 residues. For the CDR3, the DNA is TGTGCCAGCAGCCGGAGCGGGGGGGGAGATACGCAGTATTTT. Its translation: CASSRSGGGDTQYF.

The genes are TRBV28 and TRBJ2-7, with a tentative D call TRBD1 (5 bases). CDR3 length: 13 residues. CDR1 is MDHEN and CDR2 is SYDVKM in the germline V gene. The germline V and J ends were trimmed by 7 bases and 5 bases, with 15 bases remaining between them. The CDR3 spells CASNPRVLDEQYF. The CDR3 DNA reads as TGTGCCAGCAACCCCAGGGTTCTTGACGAGCAGTACTTC.

V is TRBV6-5 and J is TRBJ1-5, with D perhaps matching TRBD1 (5 bases). Between the trimmed V and J ends, which lost 0 bases and 7 bases, there was a span of 16 bases. This CDR3 is 16 amino acids long. Germline CDR1 MNHEY, CDR2 SVGAGI. Written as DNA, the CDR3 is TGTGCCAGCAGTTACTCTGGGGCAGGATTGGGGCAGCCCCAGCATTTT. It is translated as CASSYSGAGLGQPQHF.

The rearrangement uses TRBV6-1 and TRBJ1-2, with 8 bases fitting TRBD1. Germline CDR1 is MNHNS and CDR2 is SASEGT. J was trimmed by 4 bases and V by 2 bases; bases with no gene match: 3. The CDR3 sequence is 14 residues long. CDR3 in DNA: TGTGCCAGCAGTGAACCACAGGGGGGCTATGGCTACACCTTC. Amino acids: CASSEPQGGYGYTF.

This clone turned up a few times. This chain connects TRBV5-4 to TRBJ2-1; D may be TRBD2 (6 bases). The germline gives CDR1 SGHNT, CDR2 YYREEE (reference sequence). The CDR3 covers 16 residues. Trimming pared 0 bases from V and 6 bases from J, leaving 16 bases between. CDR3 bases: TGTGCCAGCAGCTTGGGGGCCGGGGGAAGGGGCAATGAGCAGTTCTTC. Protein: CASSLGAGGRGNEQFF.

The chain couples TRBV6-5 to TRBJ1-1; TRBD1 matches 7 bases. The germline V gene encodes CDR1 MNHEY and CDR2 SVGAGI. The CDR3 is made up of 14 amino acids. The V gene end was trimmed by 4 bases and the J gene end by 5 bases; junction bases not matched to a gene: 7. Written as DNA, the CDR3 is TGTGCCAGCAGTTTACAGGGGAGGCGGACTGAAGCTTTCTTT. As protein: CASSLQGRRTEAFF.

J is TRBJ2-7 and V is TRBV2; a possible D gene is TRBD1 (6 bases). CDR1 SNHLY and CDR2 FYNNEI come from the germline V gene. Trimming cost V 7 bases and J 4 bases, with 17 bases left between them. This CDR3 spans 14 amino acids. In DNA form, the CDR3 reads TGTGCCAGCAATTCTCAGGGACATAGTTACGAGCAGTACTTC. Protein sequence: CASNSQGHSYEQYF. Full variable domain (missing parts from reference TRBV2 and TRBJ2-7): EPEVTQTPSHQVTQMGQEVILRCVPISNHLYFYWYRQILGQKVEFLVSFYNNEISEKSEIFDDQFSVERPDGSNFTLKIRSTKLEDSAMYFCASNSQGHSYEQYFGPGTRLTVT.